This TCR beta chain was identified during a study of blood T cell repertoires in COVID-19. Overall study context: The United States, Italy and Spain provided the acute and convalescent COVID-19 samples. T cells, B-cell-depleted T cells, or PBMCs provided the cDNA or gDNA that served as material.

Per the original methods: From reference gene primer amplification, estimates of nucleated cell counts were derived. TCRdb's table, derived via immunoSEQ multiplex PCR, lists solely in-frame clones and lacks some. The V and J calls and clone size are taken from that table; D and trimming were inferred from the DNA. Of approximately 60,000 clones in the sample, around 79% were seen once. The CDR3 spans 15 residues. Germline values: CDR1 SNHLY, CDR2 FYNNEI. The V segment lost 6 bases and the J segment 0 bases; nucleotides outside the gene matches: 5. The clonotype was recovered from a man in his sixties with acute or convalescent COVID-19. Sequenced input: peripheral blood. The J gene is TRBJ1-2, the V gene TRBV2, with 9 bases identical to TRBD1. Here the CDR3 reads CASRDRGLANYGYTF. In nucleotides, the CDR3 is TGTGCCAGCAGGGACAGGGGCCTAGCTAACTATGGCTACACCTTC.